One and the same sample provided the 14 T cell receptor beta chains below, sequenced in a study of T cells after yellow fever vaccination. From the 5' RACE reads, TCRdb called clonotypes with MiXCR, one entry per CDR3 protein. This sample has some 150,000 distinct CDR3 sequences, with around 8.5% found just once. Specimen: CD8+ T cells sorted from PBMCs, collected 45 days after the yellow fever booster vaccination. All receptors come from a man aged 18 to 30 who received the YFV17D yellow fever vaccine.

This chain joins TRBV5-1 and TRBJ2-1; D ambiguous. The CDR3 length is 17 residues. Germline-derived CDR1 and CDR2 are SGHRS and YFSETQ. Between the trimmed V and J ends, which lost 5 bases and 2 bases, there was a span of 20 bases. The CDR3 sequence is CASRITPGQRAYNEQFF. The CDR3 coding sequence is TGCGCCAGCAGGATTACCCCCGGGCAAAGGGCCTACAATGAGCAGTTCTTC.

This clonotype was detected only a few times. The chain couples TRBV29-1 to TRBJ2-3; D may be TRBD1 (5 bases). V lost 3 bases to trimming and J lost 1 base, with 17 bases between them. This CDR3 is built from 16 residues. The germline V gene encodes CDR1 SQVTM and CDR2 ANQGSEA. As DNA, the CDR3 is TGCAGCGTTGACCGTTATGGCCAGGGCGGCACAGATACGCAGTATTTT. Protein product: CSVDRYGQGGTDTQYF.

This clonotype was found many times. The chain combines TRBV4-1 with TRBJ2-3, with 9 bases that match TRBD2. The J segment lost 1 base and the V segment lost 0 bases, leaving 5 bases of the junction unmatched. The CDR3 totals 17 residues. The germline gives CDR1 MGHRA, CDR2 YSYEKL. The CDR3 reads CASSQDWASGGTDTQYF. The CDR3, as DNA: TGCGCCAGCAGCCAAGATTGGGCTAGCGGGGGCACAGATACGCAGTATTTT.

In DNA form, the CDR3 reads TGTGCCAGCAGCTTAGCGGGAGGACAGGGGGACGAGCAGTACGTC. Protein sequence: CASSLAGGQGDEQYV. The chain joins TRBV7-6 to TRBJ2-7; 10 nucleotides line up with TRBD1. Unmatched junction bases numbered 4, after V lost 0 bases and J lost 5 bases. The CDR3 loop spans 15 amino acids. The germline gives CDR1 SGHVS, CDR2 FNYEAQ.

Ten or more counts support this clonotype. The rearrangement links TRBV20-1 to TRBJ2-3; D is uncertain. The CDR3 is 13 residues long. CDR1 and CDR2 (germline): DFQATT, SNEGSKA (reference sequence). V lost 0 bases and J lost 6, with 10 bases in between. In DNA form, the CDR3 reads TGCAGTGCTAGAGATGGGAACACGGATACGCAGTATTTT. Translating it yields CSARDGNTDTQYF.

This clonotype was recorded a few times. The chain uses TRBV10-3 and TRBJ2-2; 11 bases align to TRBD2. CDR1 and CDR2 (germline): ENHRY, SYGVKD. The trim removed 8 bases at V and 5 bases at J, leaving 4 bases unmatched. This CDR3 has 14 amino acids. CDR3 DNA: TGTGCCATCCCCGTAGCGGGGGGGACCGGGGAGCTGTTTTTT. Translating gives CAIPVAGGTGELFF.

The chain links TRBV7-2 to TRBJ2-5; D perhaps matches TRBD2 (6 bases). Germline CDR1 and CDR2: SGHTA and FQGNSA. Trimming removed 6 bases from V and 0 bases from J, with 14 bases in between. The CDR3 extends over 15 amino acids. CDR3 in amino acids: CASRRDSTYQETQYF. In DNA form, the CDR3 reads TGTGCCAGCAGACGGGACTCGACGTACCAAGAGACCCAGTACTTC.

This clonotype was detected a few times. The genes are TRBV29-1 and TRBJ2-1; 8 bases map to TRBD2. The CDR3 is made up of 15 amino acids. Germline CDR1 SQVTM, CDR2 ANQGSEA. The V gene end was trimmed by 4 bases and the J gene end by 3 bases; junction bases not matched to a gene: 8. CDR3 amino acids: CSVVRGLGLYNEQFF. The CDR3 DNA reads TGCAGCGTTGTAAGGGGACTAGGGCTCTACAATGAGCAGTTCTTC.

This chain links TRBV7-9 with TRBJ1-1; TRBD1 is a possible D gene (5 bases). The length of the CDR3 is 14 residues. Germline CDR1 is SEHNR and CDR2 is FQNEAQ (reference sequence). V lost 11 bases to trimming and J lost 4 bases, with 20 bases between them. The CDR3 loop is CAGSVGQGVTEAFF. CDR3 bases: TGTGCCGGCTCAGTCGGGCAGGGAGTCACTGAAGCTTTCTTT.

This CDR3 reads CSASGQAANEETQYF. DNA of the CDR3: TGCAGTGCCTCCGGACAGGCAGCAAATGAAGAGACCCAGTACTTC. This chain joins TRBV20-1 and TRBJ2-5; TRBD1 matches at 7 bases. The germline V gene has CDR1 DFQATT and CDR2 SNEGSKA (reference sequence). V trimming: 6 bases; J trimming: 3 bases; junction bases outside the gene matches: 13. CDR3 length: 15 amino acids.

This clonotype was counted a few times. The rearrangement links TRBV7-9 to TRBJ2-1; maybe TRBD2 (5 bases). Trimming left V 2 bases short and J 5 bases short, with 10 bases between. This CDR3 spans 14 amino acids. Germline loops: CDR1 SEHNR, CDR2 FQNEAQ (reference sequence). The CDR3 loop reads CASSLSGTDNEQFF. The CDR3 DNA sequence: TGTGCCAGCAGCTTAAGCGGCACAGACAATGAGCAGTTCTTC.

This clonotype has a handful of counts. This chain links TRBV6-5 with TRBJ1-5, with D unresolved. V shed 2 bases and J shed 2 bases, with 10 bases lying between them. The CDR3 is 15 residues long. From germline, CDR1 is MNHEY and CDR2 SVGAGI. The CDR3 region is CASSYGGEGNQPQHF. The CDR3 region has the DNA TGTGCCAGCAGTTACGGCGGGGAAGGCAATCAGCCCCAGCATTTT.

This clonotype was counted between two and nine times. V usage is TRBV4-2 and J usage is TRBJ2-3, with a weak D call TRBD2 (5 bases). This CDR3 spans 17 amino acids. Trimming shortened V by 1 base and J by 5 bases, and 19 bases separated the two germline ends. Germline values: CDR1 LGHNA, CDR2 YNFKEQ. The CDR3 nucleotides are TGTGCCAGCAGCCAAGTGGTCGTTTTAGCGACGGGAGATACGCAGTATTTT. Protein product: CASSQVVVLATGDTQYF.

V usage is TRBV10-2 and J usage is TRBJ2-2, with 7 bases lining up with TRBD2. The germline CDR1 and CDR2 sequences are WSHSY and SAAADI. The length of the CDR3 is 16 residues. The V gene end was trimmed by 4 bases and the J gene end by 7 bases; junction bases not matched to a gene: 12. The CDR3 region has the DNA TGCGCCAGCAGTGTTTTCGCGGGGGATAGTGGCGGGGAGCTGTTTTTT. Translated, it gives CASSVFAGDSGGELFF.